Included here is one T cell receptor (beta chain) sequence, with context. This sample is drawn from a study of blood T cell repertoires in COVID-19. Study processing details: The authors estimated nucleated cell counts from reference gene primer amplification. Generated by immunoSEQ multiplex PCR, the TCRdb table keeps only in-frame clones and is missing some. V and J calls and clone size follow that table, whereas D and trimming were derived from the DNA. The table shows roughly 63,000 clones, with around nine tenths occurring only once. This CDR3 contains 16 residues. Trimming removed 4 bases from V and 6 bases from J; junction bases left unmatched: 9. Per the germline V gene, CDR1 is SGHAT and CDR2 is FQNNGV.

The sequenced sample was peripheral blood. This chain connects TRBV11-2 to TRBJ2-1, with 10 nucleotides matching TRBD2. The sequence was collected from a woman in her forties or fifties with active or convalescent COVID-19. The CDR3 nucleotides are TGTGCCAGCAGCTGGAGTAGCGGGAGGACCGCCAATGAGCAGTTCTTC. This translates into CASSWSSGRTANEQFF.